This is a list of T cell receptor beta chains from one sample in a study of blood T cell repertoires in COVID-19. Some clones are missing from TCRdb's copy, which holds only in-frame ones; the method was immunoSEQ multiplex PCR. The repertoire holds roughly 140,000 clones, with 80% to 90% as singletons. Sequenced: peripheral blood. Receptors originate from a woman aged 40 to 50 with acute or convalescent COVID-19. CDR3s include the opening cysteine and the closing phenylalanine or tryptophan. The D gene is left open where the match is weak. Clone size is stated in some rows and not others, as once, few, many or a class when expanded.

v_call	j_call	d_call	clone_size	cdr3_length	cdr3_nt	cdr3_aa
TRBV9	TRBJ2-1	TRBD2	.	17	TGTGCCAGCAGCGTAGCGGGAGCGGGAACCCCCTACAATGAGCAGTTCTTC	CASSVAGAGTPYNEQFF
TRBV4-1	TRBJ2-7	TRBD2	.	15	TGCGCCAGCAGCCAAGAAACTAGCGGGACCTACGAGCAGTACTTC	CASSQETSGTYEQYF
TRBV4-1	TRBJ2-7	.	.	14	TGCGCCAGCAGCCAAGAAGGGGGGGACTACGAGCAGTACTTC	CASSQEGGDYEQYF
TRBV18	TRBJ2-1	TRBD2	.	13	TGTGCCAGCTCCGAGCGGGAGTCAGGTGAGCAGTTCTTC	CASSERESGEQFF
TRBV28	TRBJ2-1	.	.	19	TGTGCCAGCAGTTTTCCCCGTCATAGACAGCCACCGCGAAACAATGAGCAGTTCTTC	CASSFPRHRQPPRNNEQFF
TRBV9	TRBJ1-6	.	.	15	TGTGCCAGCAGCGTAGACAGGGCTGGTAATTCACCCCTCCACTTT	CASSVDRAGNSPLHF
TRBV2	TRBJ2-1	TRBD1	.	18	TGTGCCAGCAGTGCCGGGACAGGATCCGCCGCTATATACAATGAGCAGTTCTTC	CASSAGTGSAAIYNEQFF
TRBV3-1/TRBV3-2	TRBJ2-4	TRBD2	once	16	TGTGCCAGCAGCCCCCTAGCGGGGGTAACCAAAAACATTCAGTACTTC	CASSPLAGVTKNIQYF
TRBV4-1	TRBJ2-3	.	.	16	TGCGCCAGCAGCCTAGAGGGCAGACCCAGCACAGATACGCAGTATTTT	CASSLEGRPSTDTQYF
TRBV11-3	TRBJ1-1	.	once	14	TGTGCCAGCAGCCCCGGGGTTGGCGTCACTGAAGCTTTCTTT	CASSPGVGVTEAFF
TRBV7-3	TRBJ2-1	TRBD2	.	17	TGTGCCAGCAGCCCTAACCTCGGACTAGCGGGAAACAATGAGCAGTTCTTC	CASSPNLGLAGNNEQFF
TRBV5-1	TRBJ1-3	.	.	16	TGCGCCAGCAGCTTGTTCCAGCAGGGTTCTGGAAACACCATATATTTT	CASSLFQQGSGNTIYF
TRBV6-1	TRBJ1-4	.	.	17	TGTGCCAGCAGTGAAAATCTCGGGGGTTGGGATAATGAAAAACTGTTTTTT	CASSENLGGWDNEKLFF
TRBV9	TRBJ1-3	.	.	14	TGTGCCAGCAGCGTGACAGACTCTGGAAACACCATATATTTT	CASSVTDSGNTIYF
TRBV6-5	TRBJ1-6	TRBD1	.	13	TGTGCCAGCAAAGGGACAGAGAATTCACCCCTCCACTTT	CASKGTENSPLHF
TRBV5-5	TRBJ1-2	.	.	17	TGTGCCAGCAGCTTGGATTATCTGACAGCAGCTAACTATGGCTACACCTTC	CASSLDYLTAANYGYTF
TRBV5-1	TRBJ2-6	.	.	14	TGCGCCAGCAGTGGCGGGACTGGGGCCAACGTCCTGACTTTC	CASSGGTGANVLTF
TRBV7-9	TRBJ2-1	.	.	13	TGTGCCGGGCGGGACCTAGGACACAATGAGCAGTTCTTC	CAGRDLGHNEQFF
TRBV7-3	TRBJ2-1	.	once	13	TGTGCAGAACCCGGTGTCCGGTACAATGAGCAGTTCTTC	CAEPGVRYNEQFF
TRBV29-1	TRBJ2-1	TRBD1	.	14	TGCAGCGTCGACGCGGGACAGGGTGGTAATGAGCAGTTCTTC	CSVDAGQGGNEQFF
TRBV27	TRBJ1-4	.	.	13	TGTGCCAGCAGTTCCAGGCCTAATGAAAAACTGTTTTTT	CASSSRPNEKLFF
TRBV7-3	TRBJ2-5	.	.	12	TGTGCCAGCAGCTCCAGTCAAGAGACCCAGTACTTC	CASSSSQETQYF
TRBV7-2	TRBJ1-5	TRBD1	.	15	TGTGCCAGCAGCTTAGCTTGGACAGGGGATCAGCCCCAGCATTTT	CASSLAWTGDQPQHF
TRBV3-1/TRBV3-2	TRBJ2-7	.	.	14	TGTGCCAGCAGCCAAGTCACTAGCAGTTACGAGCAGTACTTC	CASSQVTSSYEQYF
TRBV11-2	TRBJ2-2	.	.	15	TGTGCCAGCAGCTTAGACCGGTTAAACACCGGGGAGCTGTTTTTT	CASSLDRLNTGELFF
TRBV9	TRBJ2-1	TRBD2	.	18	TGTGCCAGCAGCGTAGTTTCTAGCGGGGGGGCCAGTCGCGATGAGCAGTTCTTC	CASSVVSSGGASRDEQFF